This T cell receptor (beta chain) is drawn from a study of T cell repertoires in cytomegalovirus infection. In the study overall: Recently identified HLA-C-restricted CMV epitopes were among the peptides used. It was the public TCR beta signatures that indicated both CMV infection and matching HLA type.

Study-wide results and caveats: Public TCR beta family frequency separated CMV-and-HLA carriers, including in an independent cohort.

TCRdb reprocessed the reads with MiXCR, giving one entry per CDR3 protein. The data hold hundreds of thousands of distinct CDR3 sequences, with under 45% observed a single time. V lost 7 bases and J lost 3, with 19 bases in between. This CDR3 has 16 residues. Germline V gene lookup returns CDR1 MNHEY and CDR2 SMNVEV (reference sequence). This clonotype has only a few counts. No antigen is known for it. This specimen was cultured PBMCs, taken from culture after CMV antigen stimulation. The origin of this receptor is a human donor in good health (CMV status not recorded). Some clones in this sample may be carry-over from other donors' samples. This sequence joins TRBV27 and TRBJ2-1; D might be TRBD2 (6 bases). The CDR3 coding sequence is TGTGCCAGCATCTCACTAGCCTACGGCGGCTACAATGAGCAGTTCTTC. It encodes CASISLAYGGYNEQFF.